These 14 T cell receptor beta chains share one sample of origin, sequenced in a study of T cell changes during pregnancy in multiple sclerosis (dated by TCRdb to about 2019). Receptor amplification or capture employed the immunoSEQ multiplex PCR assay. Not all clones reach the TCRdb copy of this immuneACCESS table, which keeps in-frame sequences only. Checked studies attribute under half of the gap to unresolved V genes and leave the rest unexplained. This sample lists approximately 59,000 clones; approximately 89% were detected once. The ten largest clones represent approximately 1.5% of the sample. The source material was peripheral blood, sampled in the third trimester of pregnancy. The receptors were gathered from a female donor in good health, enrolled as a control in a pregnancy study.

The rearrangement uses TRBV30 and TRBJ1-2, with 9 bases matching TRBD1. With V trimmed by 1 base and J by 4 bases, 4 bases remained unmatched. The V gene's germline CDR1 is GTSNPN and CDR2 SVGIG (reference sequence). The CDR3 totals 14 residues. CDR3 coding DNA: TGTGCCTGGAGTGGACAGGGGGTGGGCTATGGCTACACCTTC. Its protein is CAWSGQGVGYGYTF.

CDR3 amino acids: CAWRDRVGNYGYTF. In DNA, the CDR3 is TGTGCCTGGAGAGACAGGGTTGGTAACTATGGCTACACCTTC. V is TRBV30 and J is TRBJ1-2, with TRBD1 identical over 7 bases. The junction had 5 bases not matched to a gene; V was cut back by 3 bases and J by 1 base. CDR3 size: 14 residues. Germline CDR1 and CDR2: GTSNPN and SVGIG (reference sequence).

This clone has just one count. This CDR3 is CASRAGEGNTGELFF. The CDR3 DNA sequence: TGCGCCAGCAGGGCCGGGGAGGGGAACACCGGGGAGCTGTTTTTT. The gene calls are TRBV5-1 and TRBJ2-2, with TRBD2 matching 7 bases. The CDR3 is 15 amino acids. J was trimmed by 1 base and V by 5 bases; bases with no gene match: 5. Germline V lookup: CDR1 SGHRS, CDR2 YFSETQ.

This clone showed up just once. V is TRBV5-1 and J is TRBJ2-5; 7 bases match TRBD1. The CDR3 totals 16 residues. Unmatched junction bases numbered 6, after V lost 0 bases and J lost 1 base. Germline-derived CDR1 and CDR2 are SGHRS and YFSETQ. In nucleotides, the CDR3 is TGCGCCAGCAGCTTGGAAGGGGGCCGGGTCCAAGAGACCCAGTACTTC. Translating gives CASSLEGGRVQETQYF.

The chain is built from TRBV15 and TRBJ2-2; D perhaps matches TRBD2 (5 bases). CDR1 and CDR2 (germline): LNHNV, YYDKDF (reference sequence). Trimming shortened V by 3 bases and J by 5 bases, and 7 bases separated the two germline ends. The CDR3 is 13 residues long. The CDR3 nucleotides read TGTGCCACCAGCAGGGAGGCAACCGGGGAGCTGTTTTTT. Its translation is CATSREATGELFF.

V usage is TRBV18 and J usage is TRBJ2-2; 8 bases are a match to TRBD1. CDR1 KGHSH and CDR2 LQKENI come from the germline V gene. The CDR3 has 16 amino acids. The V segment lost 6 bases and the J segment 4 bases; nucleotides outside the gene matches: 10. The DNA of the CDR3 is TGTGCCAGCTCGCCGGGACAGGCGCTGGGCACCGGGGAGCTGTTTTTT. Its translation is CASSPGQALGTGELFF.

This clone showed up just once. The chain joins TRBV4-1 to TRBJ1-1; D gene unclear. The CDR3 runs to 16 residues. In germline, CDR1 is MGHRA, CDR2 YSYEKL. V lost 1 base, J lost 2 bases, and 14 bases lay in between. DNA for the CDR3: TGCGCCAGCAGCCAAGGAACATCGGGGTATAACACTGAAGCTTTCTTT. The encoded protein is CASSQGTSGYNTEAFF.

This clone was seen more than once but under ten times. The V gene is TRBV30, the J gene TRBJ1-2; 7 nucleotides line up with TRBD1. The CDR3 runs 11 residues. Germline CDR1 reads GTSNPN; CDR2 reads SVGIG (reference sequence). V shed 5 bases, J shed 6 bases, and the junction held 3 bases outside the gene matches. The CDR3, as DNA: TGTGCCTGGGTAGACAGGGATGGCTACACCTTC. This gives the protein CAWVDRDGYTF.

The genes are TRBV27 and TRBJ2-7; a possible D gene is TRBD1 (5 bases). This CDR3 comprises 13 residues. Germline CDR1 is MNHEY and CDR2 is SMNVEV (reference sequence). V lost 6 bases and J lost 2, with 11 bases in between. CDR3 nucleotide sequence: TGTGCCAGCAGCGCAGGGCTAACCTACGAGCAGTACTTC. This gives the protein CASSAGLTYEQYF.

The V and J genes are TRBV28 and TRBJ1-3; D is undetermined. Deletions cut 5 bases from V and 0 bases from J, with 8 bases between. The CDR3 has 14 amino acids. The germline CDR1 and CDR2 sequences are MDHEN and SYDVKM. The CDR3 loop reads CASSTIVSGNTIYF. CDR3 coding DNA: TGTGCCAGCAGTACTATCGTCTCTGGAAACACCATATATTTT.

V and J are TRBV29-1 and TRBJ1-4, with TRBD1 as a possible D gene (6 bases). The germline V and J ends were trimmed by 6 bases and 4 bases, with 12 bases remaining between them. The CDR3 spans 13 residues. Germline CDR1 and CDR2: SQVTM and ANQGSEA. The CDR3 is CSVEDSVNEKLFF. Written as DNA, the CDR3 is TGCAGCGTCGAGGACAGCGTTAATGAAAAACTGTTTTTT.

V and J are TRBV6-1 and TRBJ1-3; no definite D call. There are 15 residues in the CDR3. With 6 bases removed from V and 0 bases from J, the gap between germline ends came to 12 bases. Germline-derived CDR1 and CDR2 are MNHNS and SASEGT. CDR3 nucleotides: TGTGCCAGCAGCCCACAGCTCCTCTCTGGAAACACCATATATTTT. Its translation is CASSPQLLSGNTIYF.

V is TRBV9 and J is TRBJ1-6; perhaps TRBD1 as D (5 bases). The CDR3 runs to 15 residues. V was pared by 4 bases and J by 5 bases, with 13 bases between. The V gene's germline CDR1 is SGDLS and CDR2 YYNGEE. The chain's CDR3 is CASSSSGGNNSPLHF. In nucleotides, the CDR3 is TGTGCCAGCAGCTCGAGCGGGGGGAATAATTCACCCCTCCACTTT.

This clone was seen once. The chain couples TRBV9 to TRBJ1-1, with 11 bases lining up with TRBD1. The length of the CDR3 is 15 residues. J was trimmed by 5 bases and V by 3 bases; bases with no gene match: 6. Germline V lookup: CDR1 SGDLS, CDR2 YYNGEE. The CDR3 DNA reads TGTGCCAGCAGCGCCTCTAGGGACAGGGGGACTGAAGCTTTCTTT. This encodes CASSASRDRGTEAFF.